One T cell receptor (beta chain) is described in this entry. What it recognizes is unknown. TCRdb re-analysed the RT-PCR reads in MiXCR, keeping a single row per CDR3 protein. This table has hundreds of thousands of distinct CDR3 sequences, around a sixth appearing once. The data belong to a study of response to subunit inactivated influenza vaccine. Regarding the study as a whole: Seasonal influenza vaccination, on each occasion, was suggested by the authors to recruit few new T cells.

The CDR3 runs to 19 residues. The junction had 16 bases not matched to a gene; V was cut back by 3 bases and J by 2 bases. Germline CDR1 reads ENHRY; CDR2 reads SYGVKD. The receptor's source is a man in his fifties who received an inactivated influenza vaccine. The chain joins TRBV10-3 to TRBJ2-3; 8 nucleotides align to TRBD1. The specimen comprised PBMCs from blood, sampled 4 to 6 days after vaccination. The CDR3 loop is CAISDIDRGRWRTTDTQYF. As DNA, the CDR3 is TGTGCCATCAGTGACATCGACAGGGGCCGCTGGAGAACCACAGATACGCAGTATTTT.